The rows below give T cell receptor beta chains drawn from one sample of a study of Graves' ophthalmopathy and Graves' hyperthyroidism. TCRdb re-analysed the multiplex PCR reads in MiXCR, keeping a single row per CDR3 protein. This sample has approximately 480,000 distinct CDR3 sequences, with about an eighth found just once. Sequencing input: blood. The source of these receptors is a woman in her thirties with Graves' ophthalmopathy. Both conserved end residues are part of each CDR3. D genes are given only for firm matches. Size is omitted from some rows. Given values are once, few, many or a class for expanded clones.

CASSYYSFTSLNTEAFF	TGTGCCAGCAGTTACTACTCTTTTACGTCATTGAACACTGAAGCTTTCTTT	TRBV6-5	TRBJ1-1	many	.
CSVDFLGTGGNTGELFF	TGCAGCGTGGACTTTCTGGGGACAGGGGGGAACACCGGGGAGCTGTTTTTT	TRBV29-1	TRBJ2-2	.	TRBD1
CASSLAIPGRYEQYF	TGTGCCAGCAGCTTAGCGATTCCGGGAAGGTACGAGCAGTACTTC	TRBV7-8	TRBJ2-7	many	.
CASSPQKGNIQYF	TGTGCCAGCAGCCCACAGAAAGGAAACATTCAGTACTTC	TRBV12-3/TRBV12-4	TRBJ2-4	.	.
CASSEAVGVAGRYEQYF	TGTGCCAGCAGTGAAGCGGTAGGAGTAGCGGGGCGCTACGAGCAGTACTTC	TRBV6-1	TRBJ2-7	.	TRBD2
CSATVGTGGSYEQYF	TGCAGTGCTACCGTCGGGACAGGGGGCTCCTACGAGCAGTACTTC	TRBV20-1	TRBJ2-7	many	TRBD1
CSVDREYGYTF	TGCAGCGTGGACAGGGAATATGGCTACACCTTC	TRBV29-1	TRBJ1-2	many	TRBD1
CASSLAGDTGELFF	TGTGCCAGCAGCCTAGCGGGAGACACCGGGGAGCTGTTTTTT	TRBV9	TRBJ2-2	many	TRBD2
CASSPNVQGTGELFF	TGTGCCAGCTCACCGAACGTACAGGGCACCGGGGAGCTGTTTTTT	TRBV18	TRBJ2-2	few	.
CASSQSTPYEQYF	TGTGCCAGCAGCCAATCTACCCCCTACGAGCAGTACTTC	TRBV14	TRBJ2-7	many	.
CAGSYSTSGAYEQYF	TGTGCCGGCAGTTACTCGACTAGCGGTGCCTACGAGCAGTACTTC	TRBV6-5	TRBJ2-7	many	TRBD2
CASSFGDDSYEQYF	TGTGCCAGCAGTTTTGGGGACGACTCCTACGAGCAGTACTTC	TRBV12-3/TRBV12-4	TRBJ2-7	many	.
CASSYSLLDPGELFF	TGTGCCAGCAGTTACTCCCTACTAGACCCCGGGGAGCTGTTTTTT	TRBV6-2/TRBV6-3	TRBJ2-2	many	.
CASSPGTFDLGEQYF	TGTGCCAGCTCACCAGGAACATTCGACCTGGGCGAGCAGTACTTC	TRBV18	TRBJ2-7	.	.
CASSLSGRDSGNTIYF	TGCGCCAGCAGCTTGAGTGGCCGCGACTCTGGAAACACCATATATTTT	TRBV5-1	TRBJ1-3	few	.
CASIGGDTGELFF	TGTGCCAGCATCGGGGGGGACACCGGGGAGCTGTTTTTT	TRBV7-2	TRBJ2-2	many	TRBD2
CASQLGGTNYGYTF	TGTGCCAGCCAGCTGGGGGGCACTAACTATGGCTACACCTTC	TRBV12-3/TRBV12-4	TRBJ1-2	many	.
CASRLAGTSGQYF	TGTGCCAGCAGGCTAGCGGGGACGTCCGGACAGTACTTC	TRBV28	TRBJ2-7	.	TRBD2
CASSLILWGTEAFF	TGTGCCAGCAGCCTTATACTTTGGGGGACTGAAGCTTTCTTT	TRBV7-8	TRBJ1-1	many	.
CASSVDGGSNSPLHF	TGTGCCAGCAGCGTAGATGGGGGGTCAAATTCACCCCTCCACTTT	TRBV9	TRBJ1-6	many	.
CASSLTQSSYEQYF	TGTGCCAGCAGTTTGACCCAGAGCTCCTACGAGCAGTACTTC	TRBV12-3/TRBV12-4	TRBJ2-7	many	.
CASSYVAGRSPLHF	TGTGCCAGCAGTTACGTGGCAGGGCGTTCACCCCTCCACTTT	TRBV6-2/TRBV6-3	TRBJ1-6	many	.
CASSEMDRGHEQYF	TGTGCCAGCAGTGAAATGGACAGGGGCCACGAGCAGTACTTC	TRBV6-1	TRBJ2-7	many	TRBD1
CASSESSGMNTEAFF	TGTGCCAGCAGTGAAAGTTCAGGGATGAACACTGAAGCTTTCTTT	TRBV6-1	TRBJ1-1	many	.
CASGLGGPGFLGGYTF	TGTGCTAGTGGTTTGGGGGGACCCGGGTTCTTAGGTGGCTACACCTTC	TRBV12-5	TRBJ1-2	.	.
CASRDSGGSREQYF	TGTGCCAGCAGAGATAGCGGGGGGTCGAGGGAGCAGTACTTC	TRBV2	TRBJ2-7	many	TRBD2
CASSQAGGGEQYF	TGCGCCAGCAGCCAAGCAGGGGGCGGCGAGCAGTACTTC	TRBV4-1	TRBJ2-7	.	TRBD1
CASSLDGGATDTQYF	TGTGCCAGCAGCCTAGACGGGGGAGCCACAGATACGCAGTATTTT	TRBV9	TRBJ2-3	many	.
CASLSRSSYNSPLHF	TGTGCCAGTCTCAGTAGGAGCTCCTATAATTCACCCCTCCACTTT	TRBV28	TRBJ1-6	many	.
CSVSKEFTEAFF	TGCAGCGTTAGCAAGGAGTTCACTGAAGCTTTCTTT	TRBV29-1	TRBJ1-1	.	.
CASRPAGYDQPQHF	TGTGCCAGCAGGCCGGCGGGGTACGATCAGCCCCAGCATTTT	TRBV28	TRBJ1-5	.	.
CASSLFGGLAYEQYF	TGTGCCAGCAGTTTATTCGGGGGTTTGGCGTACGAGCAGTACTTC	TRBV28	TRBJ2-7	many	.
CASSEHLSRANVLTF	TGTGCCAGCAGTGAACACCTCTCTAGGGCCAACGTCCTGACTTTC	TRBV12-3/TRBV12-4	TRBJ2-6	few	.
CASTMTANTEAFF	TGTGCCAGTACCATGACAGCGAACACTGAAGCTTTCTTT	TRBV19	TRBJ1-1	many	.
CASSFVPRDVQETQYF	TGTGCCAGCAGTTTTGTTCCCAGGGACGTTCAAGAGACCCAGTACTTC	TRBV28	TRBJ2-5	.	.
CASTPGRSLYEQYF	TGTGCCAGCACTCCGGGACGGAGCCTCTACGAGCAGTACTTC	TRBV28	TRBJ2-7	many	.
CSAPSGNSYEQYF	TGCAGTGCTCCTAGCGGAAACTCCTACGAGCAGTACTTC	TRBV20-1	TRBJ2-7	many	TRBD2
CSVEDGLADGTQYF	TGCAGCGTTGAAGACGGGCTAGCTGACGGGACCCAGTACTTC	TRBV29-1	TRBJ2-5	many	.
CASSLRTGIYTGELFF	TGTGCCAGCAGCCTACGGACAGGGATCTACACCGGGGAGCTGTTTTTT	TRBV11-1	TRBJ2-2	.	TRBD1
CASSPTPGPSYEQYF	TGTGCCAGCAGCCCTACCCCAGGGCCCTCCTACGAGCAGTACTTC	TRBV9	TRBJ2-7	many	.
CASSPGFTGELFF	TGTGCCAGCAGCCCCGGATTCACCGGGGAGCTGTTTTTT	TRBV12-3/TRBV12-4	TRBJ2-2	many	.
CSAREGLASDTQYF	TGCAGTGCTAGAGAGGGACTAGCCTCAGATACGCAGTATTTT	TRBV20-1	TRBJ2-3	.	TRBD2